Included here is one T cell receptor beta chain sequence, with context. It lacks a known antigen. No quality values exist for individual bases; no much larger clone is one base distant. These data belong to a study of Tregs in tolerant kidney transplant recipients (dated 2019 in TCRdb). About the study as a whole: TCRbeta sequencing was used in the study to identify donor-specific regulatory T cells before combined kidney and bone marrow transplantation, and the identified cells were then tracked after transplant. TCRbeta repertoire sequencing was used in a few healthy controls to compare several methods for expanding Tregs specific for an allogeneic donor.

For TCRbeta CDR3 sequencing, genomic DNA from the sorted cells was extracted using the QIAGEN DNeasy Blood and Tissue Kit. High-throughput TCRbeta CDR3 sequencing, which included PCR amplification with bias correction and internal controls, was done commercially through immunoSEQ. The original methods were these. Unique productive TCRbeta sequences were defined by CDR3 nucleotide sequence when primers matched and otherwise by CDR3 amino acid sequence together with Vbeta and Jbeta genes. To correct for sorting error, sequences found in more than one sorted population at a frequency ratio of 2:1 or less were discarded, and the remaining shared sequences were assigned to the population with the higher frequency. Sequences were defined as donor-reactive when expanded at least 5-fold in CFSE-low cells versus unstimulated cells and present at a frequency of at least 0.01% in CFSE-low cells. Repertoire divergence was quantified by Jensen-Shannon divergence calculated from the top 100 TCRbeta sequences ranked by frequency. For any sample with multiple sequencing runs, sorting error was corrected in each run separately before the runs were pooled. The table comes from immuneACCESS by way of TCRdb, which keeps in-frame sequences with V and J called. Part of the clones is missing from these tables; in studies checked, under half for an unresolved V gene and the rest for unknown reasons. The DNA gave D and trimming, while V, J and clone size come from that table. In this sample the table shows some 240,000 clones, 65% to 85% of which occur a single time. Of the sample, around 0.68% falls within the top ten clones.

What the study reported, not specific to this receptor: Although technical replication error seemed to be minimal, the question of biological reproducibility was not addressed directly. Expanding Tregs with activated donor B cells appeared to identify the most biologically relevant and donor-specific TCRbeta repertoire. The study was limited by small patient numbers, and the findings need validation in larger populations and under other immunosuppression protocols.

Unstimulated Tregs (CD4+CD25+CD127-), CD4+ non-Tregs (CD4+CD25-), CD4 and CD8 cells were FACS-sorted from thawed PBMCs. Healthy control blood came either as purchased buffy coats or from healthy volunteers. Healthy control blood was processed to PBMCs with a Ficoll density gradient and then cryopreserved, whereas patient PBMCs were collected both before and after transplant. Specimen: CD4+ T cells from blood. The source is a human donor in good health.

The CDR3 is CASSRTGDTDTQYF. In nucleotides, the sequence is TGTGCCAGTAGTCGGACAGGGGACACAGATACGCAGTATTTT. The rearrangement joined TRBV19 to TRBJ2-3, and TRBD1 matches 9 of the central bases. Taken from the germline V gene (reference sequence), the CDR1 and CDR2 loops are LNHDA and SQIVND. The germline V and J ends show losses of 5 bases and 2 bases respectively, and no gene match explains 2 bases of the junction. Counted from cysteine to phenylalanine, this CDR3 has 14 amino acids. Only the CDR3 DNA stays, 42 bases, in frame from base 1. Full variable domain (CDR3 extended with the reference TRBV19 and TRBJ2-3 proteins): DGGITQSPKYLFRKEGQNVTLSCEQNLNHDAMYWYRQDPGQGLRLIYYSQIVNDFQKGDIAEGYSVSREKKESFPLTVTSAQKNPTAFYLCASSRTGDTDTQYFGPGTRLTVL.